This T cell receptor (beta chain) appears in the sequencing data of a study of blood T cells in healthy people across ages. With 8 bases removed from V and 7 bases from J, the gap between germline ends came to 15 bases. This CDR3 is built from 12 residues. Germline lookup yields CDR1 SGHVS and CDR2 FQNEAQ. Details on this clonotype: This may arise from a read error, as a much more abundant clone is one base away.

Donation came from healthy Caucasian individuals in Russia who were aged roughly 6 to 95. Extraction yielded at least 5 micrograms of total RNA per sample. The authors ran a second PCR of roughly 6 to 11 cycles using a sample-barcoded 5' primer and a J-beta primer mix. From each sample, at least 2.5 million paired-end reads containing CDR3 were obtained. TCRdb itself ran the 5' RACE reads through MiXCR, one entry per CDR3 protein. This table holds some 1.7 million distinct CDR3 sequences, about 30% found once. The clonotype was recovered from a woman in her thirties in good health. The genes are TRBV7-8 and TRBJ2-7; tentative D call: TRBD1 (5 bases). Sequenced sample: blood. In nucleotides, the CDR3 is TGTGCCAGCCTTGGTTCACAGGTTGAGCAGTACTTC. Its translation is CASLGSQVEQYF.